Listed below are T cell receptor beta chains from one sample, sequenced in a study of T cells in Graves' hyperthyroidism and ophthalmopathy. TCRdb passed the multiplex PCR reads through MiXCR, listing each CDR3 protein once. Of about 720,000 distinct CDR3 sequences detected, around 20% appear once; the ten largest clones hold roughly 17%. The specimen sequenced was blood. The receptors were gathered from a woman between 50 and 59 years old with Graves' hyperthyroidism that later progressed to Graves' ophthalmopathy. CDR3s include the opening cysteine and the closing phenylalanine or tryptophan. D genes are given only for firm matches. Only some rows state a clone size, as once, few, many or a class for expanded clones.

TRBJ2-2,few,TRBV7-9,NA,CASSAQGRDTGELFF,TGTGCCAGCAGCGCCCAAGGGCGCGACACCGGGGAGCTGTTTTTT
TRBJ2-7,few,TRBV20-1,TRBD1,CSARGNSGTAYEQYF,TGCAGTGCTAGAGGGAACTCCGGGACAGCCTACGAGCAGTACTTC
TRBJ1-2,many,TRBV3-1,TRBD1,CASSPPTGWTQYYGYTF,TGTGCCAGCAGCCCCCCGACAGGGTGGACCCAGTACTATGGCTACACCTTC
TRBJ1-5,many,TRBV2,NA,CASSVDGSGNQPQHF,TGTGCCAGCAGTGTTGATGGATCAGGCAATCAGCCCCAGCATTTT
TRBJ2-7,NA,TRBV4-1,NA,CASSQEETATYEQYF,TGCGCCAGCAGCCAAGAAGAGACAGCCACCTACGAGCAGTACTTC
TRBJ2-2,NA,TRBV6-2/TRBV6-3,TRBD1,CASSRDRDGTGELFF,TGTGCCAGCAGCAGAGACAGGGACGGGACCGGGGAGCTGTTTTTT
TRBJ2-2,few,TRBV12-3/TRBV12-4,NA,CASSLGWGSENTGELFF,TGTGCCAGCAGTTTAGGGTGGGGCAGTGAGAACACCGGGGAGCTGTTTTTT
TRBJ1-1,many,TRBV5-1,NA,CASSLSTSGTEAFF,TGCGCCAGCAGCTTGAGTACATCGGGCACTGAAGCTTTCTTT
TRBJ1-2,NA,TRBV5-1,NA,CASSWVPGQWVGYTF,TGCGCCAGCAGCTGGGTACCGGGACAATGGGTTGGCTACACCTTC
TRBJ2-3,many,TRBV7-9,TRBD2,CASSRSGGDTDTQYF,TGTGCCAGCAGCCGCAGCGGGGGAGACACAGATACGCAGTATTTT
TRBJ2-1,many,TRBV7-9,NA,CASSFLDEQFF,TGTGCCAGCAGCTTTTTGGATGAGCAGTTCTTC
TRBJ1-2,many,TRBV30,NA,CAWSVGGGYTF,TGTGCCTGGAGTGTCGGTGGTGGCTACACCTTC
TRBJ1-2,NA,TRBV2,TRBD1,CAGSVDRNYGYTF,TGTGCCGGCAGTGTGGACAGGAACTATGGCTACACCTTC
TRBJ2-7,many,TRBV5-1,TRBD2,CASSFYLAGYEQYF,TGCGCCAGCAGCTTTTACCTAGCGGGGTACGAGCAGTACTTC